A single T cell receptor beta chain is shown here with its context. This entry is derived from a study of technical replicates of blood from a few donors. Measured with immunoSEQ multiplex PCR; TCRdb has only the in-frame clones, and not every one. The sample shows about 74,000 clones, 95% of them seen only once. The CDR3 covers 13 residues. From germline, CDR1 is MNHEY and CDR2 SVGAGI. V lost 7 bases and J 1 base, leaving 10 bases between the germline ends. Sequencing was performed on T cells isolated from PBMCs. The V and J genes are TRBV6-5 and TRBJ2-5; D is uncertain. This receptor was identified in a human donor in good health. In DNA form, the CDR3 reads TGTGCCAGCAAGCTAGTGGGCCAAGAGACCCAGTACTTC. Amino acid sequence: CASKLVGQETQYF.